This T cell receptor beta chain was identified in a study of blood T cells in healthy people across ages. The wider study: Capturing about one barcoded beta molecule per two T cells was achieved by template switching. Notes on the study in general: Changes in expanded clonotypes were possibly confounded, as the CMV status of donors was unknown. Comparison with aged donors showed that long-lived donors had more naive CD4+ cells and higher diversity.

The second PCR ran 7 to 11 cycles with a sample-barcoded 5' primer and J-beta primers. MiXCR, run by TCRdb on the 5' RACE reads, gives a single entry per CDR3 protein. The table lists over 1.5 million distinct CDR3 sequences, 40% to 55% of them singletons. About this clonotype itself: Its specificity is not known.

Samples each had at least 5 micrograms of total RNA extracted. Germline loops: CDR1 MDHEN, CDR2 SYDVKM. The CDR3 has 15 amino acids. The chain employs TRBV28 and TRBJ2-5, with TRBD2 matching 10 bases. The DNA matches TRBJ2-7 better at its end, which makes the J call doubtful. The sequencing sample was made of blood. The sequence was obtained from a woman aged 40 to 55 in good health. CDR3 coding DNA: TGTGCCAGCAGTTTCATAGCGGGGGGCAAGCCCGAGCAGTACTTC. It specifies CASSFIAGGKPEQYF.